Shown below are 32 T cell receptor beta chains from a single sample sequenced in a study of blood T cell repertoires in COVID-19. The table came from immunoSEQ multiplex PCR; TCRdb's copy has only in-frame clones and leaves some out. The sample consists of about 100,000 clones, around 92% of them appearing once. Sequencing was done on a sample of peripheral blood. These receptors were collected from a man between 40 and 49 years old with active or convalescent COVID-19.

The chain combines TRBV25-1 with TRBJ2-1; D may be TRBD2 (6 bases). The CDR3 loop spans 13 amino acids. Germline CDR1 is MGHDK and CDR2 is SYGVNS. The V and J ends lost 4 bases and 7 bases respectively, with 11 bases between them. CDR3 nucleotide sequence: TGTGCCAGCAGTGGGGTACGGGGGAATGAGCAGTTCTTC. It yields the protein CASSGVRGNEQFF. The whole variable domain, filled in from reference TRBV25-1 and TRBJ2-1, reads EADIYQTPRYLVIGTGKKITLECSQTMGHDKMYWYQQDPGMELHLIHYSYGVNSTEKGDLSSESTVSRIRTEHFPLTLESARPSHTSQYLCASSGVRGNEQFFGPGTRLTVL.

The chain carries TRBV4-3 and TRBJ1-1; no firm D call. The V gene's germline CDR1 is LGHNA and CDR2 YSLEER. Between the trimmed V and J ends, which lost 4 bases and 0 bases, there was a span of 6 bases. The CDR3 has 13 amino acids. CDR3 sequence (DNA): TGCGCCAGCAGCCTCCTCCTGAACACTGAAGCTTTCTTT. Translated: CASSLLLNTEAFF.

J is TRBJ1-5 and V is TRBV2; TRBD1 might be the D (5 bases). Deletions cut 3 bases from V and 6 bases from J, with 21 bases between. From germline, CDR1 is SNHLY and CDR2 FYNNEI. There are 17 residues in the CDR3. In nucleotides, the CDR3 is TGTGCCAGCAGTGATGTTGTCGGGACCGGGGAGGGTCAGCCCCAGCATTTT. Its protein is CASSDVVGTGEGQPQHF.

This chain uses TRBV25-1 with TRBJ1-1, with a possible D match to TRBD1 (5 bases). CDR1 and CDR2 (germline): MGHDK, SYGVNS. With 0 bases removed from V and 11 bases from J, the gap between germline ends came to 10 bases. CDR3 length: 12 amino acids. The CDR3 coding sequence is TGTGCCAGCAGTGAATACGGGGGGTACGCTTTCTTT. It is translated as CASSEYGGYAFF.

The rearrangement links TRBV5-1 to TRBJ1-4, with 10 bases identical to TRBD1. The junction had 8 bases not matched to a gene; V was cut back by 4 bases and J by 8 bases. The germline V gene encodes CDR1 SGHRS and CDR2 YFSETQ. The CDR3 has 15 residues. The CDR3 sequence: CASSGGQGRGEKLFF. As DNA, the CDR3 is TGCGCCAGCAGCGGGGGACAGGGGAGAGGCGAAAAACTGTTTTTT.

This chain links TRBV2 with TRBJ2-5, with D maybe TRBD2 (5 bases). The CDR3 is 19 amino acids. Germline CDR1 reads SNHLY; CDR2 reads FYNNEI. With 3 bases removed from V and 5 bases from J, the gap between germline ends came to 28 bases. The CDR3 DNA follows: TGTGCCAGCAGTGAGTCTCGGTTCTCTGTGTCGGGGATAATGGAGACCCAGTACTTC. Translated, it gives CASSESRFSVSGIMETQYF.

The V gene is TRBV2, the J gene TRBJ2-1; 7 bases are shared with TRBD2. V shed 6 bases, J shed 0 bases, and the junction held 8 bases outside the gene matches. This CDR3 has 16 amino acids. CDR1 is SNHLY and CDR2 is FYNNEI in the germline V gene. CDR3 residues: CASRRDYPSSYNEQFF. The DNA of the CDR3 is TGTGCCAGCAGGAGGGACTACCCAAGCTCCTACAATGAGCAGTTCTTC.

V and J are TRBV5-4 and TRBJ2-7, with a tentative D call TRBD1 (6 bases). CDR1 SGHNT and CDR2 YYREEE come from the germline V gene (reference sequence). V was clipped by 4 bases and J by 7 bases, with 12 bases between them. The CDR3 consists of 12 residues. The CDR3 reads CASSPGQLEQYF. For the CDR3, the DNA is TGTGCCAGCAGCCCCGGACAGTTAGAGCAGTACTTC.

The V gene is TRBV28, the J gene TRBJ2-4; tentative D call: TRBD2 (5 bases). V was clipped by 4 bases and J by 3 bases, with 10 bases between them. CDR3 length: 14 amino acids. Germline loops: CDR1 MDHEN, CDR2 SYDVKM. The CDR3 DNA sequence: TGTGCCAGCAGTTGGAGTAGCGTCAAAAACATTCAGTACTTC. This codes for CASSWSSVKNIQYF.

The count of this clone is one. The rearrangement uses TRBV27 and TRBJ2-1; 11 bases align to TRBD2. CDR3 length: 15 amino acids. Per the germline V gene, CDR1 is MNHEY and CDR2 is SMNVEV (reference sequence). The V and J ends lost 5 bases and 5 bases, in that order; junction bases with no gene match: 5. The CDR3, as DNA: TGTGCCAGCAGTCCCGGGACTAGCGGTAACAATGAGCAGTTCTTC. Protein sequence: CASSPGTSGNNEQFF.

The J gene is TRBJ1-2, the V gene TRBV18; 7 bases line up with TRBD1. Trimming cost V 2 bases and J 2 bases; bases outside gene matches: 11. Per germline, CDR1 KGHSH and CDR2 LQKENI. This CDR3 has 17 amino acids. CDR3 coding DNA: TGTGCCAGCTCACCAATCTTGAACAGGGGCGCCAACTATGGCTACACCTTC. Translation: CASSPILNRGANYGYTF.

This chain joins TRBV28 and TRBJ1-2; D ambiguous. The germline CDR1 and CDR2 sequences are MDHEN and SYDVKM. Trimming removed 5 bases at V and 4 bases at J, with 8 bases between. The CDR3 runs to 12 residues. The CDR3, as DNA: TGTGCCAGCAGTGGGCAGGTCTATGGCTACACCTTC. Amino acids: CASSGQVYGYTF.

The chain links TRBV25-1 to TRBJ1-1; 8 bases match TRBD1. The V and J ends lost 1 base and 8 bases, in that order; junction bases with no gene match: 3. The CDR3 is 13 residues long. CDR1 and CDR2 from the germline V gene are MGHDK and SYGVNS. This chain's CDR3 is CASSESWTGEAFF. For the CDR3, the DNA is TGTGCCAGCAGTGAATCCTGGACAGGGGAAGCTTTCTTT.

This clone was seen only once. The CDR3 sequence is CASSQVREQYF. The CDR3 region has the DNA TGTGCCAGCAGCCAAGTGCGCGAGCAGTACTTC. V gene TRBV14 combines with J gene TRBJ2-7; D gene unclear. Germline values: CDR1 SGHDN, CDR2 FVKESK. Trimming cost V 1 base and J 6 bases, with 4 bases left between them. The CDR3 spans 11 residues.

This clone appeared once. The chain links TRBV19 to TRBJ1-1; TRBD1 might be the D (6 bases). CDR1 is LNHDA, CDR2 SQIVND, per germline (reference sequence). V dropped 1 base and J dropped 0 bases, with 15 bases sitting between them. This CDR3 region has 17 residues. Written as DNA, the CDR3 is TGTGCCAGTAGTATAGCAAGTACAGGGAAGATGAACACTGAAGCTTTCTTT. It translates to CASSIASTGKMNTEAFF.

This chain joins TRBV6-5 and TRBJ2-5; 12 bases fit TRBD2. Germline CDR1 reads MNHEY; CDR2 reads SVGAGI. This CDR3 has 13 residues. The V segment lost 8 bases and the J segment 4 bases; nucleotides outside the gene matches: 2. The DNA of the CDR3 is TGTGCCAGCCAGGGACTAGCGGGAGAGACCCAGTACTTC. Its translation: CASQGLAGETQYF.

This chain links TRBV20-1 with TRBJ1-2; tentative D call: TRBD1 (5 bases). CDR1 DFQATT and CDR2 SNEGSKA come from the germline V gene (reference sequence). The ends were cut back, 3 bases at V and 0 bases at J, with 11 bases in the middle. This CDR3 region has 14 residues. This chain's CDR3 is CSASQGLANYGYTF. The CDR3 DNA is TGCAGTGCTAGTCAGGGTTTAGCTAACTATGGCTACACCTTC.

CDR3 in amino acids: CASSLALTRDRGKNIQYF. CDR3 DNA sequence: TGTGCCAGCAGTTTAGCCTTGACCCGGGACAGGGGGAAAAACATTCAGTACTTC. The chain has TRBV28 and TRBJ2-4, with 11 bases identical to TRBD1. Germline CDR1 MDHEN, CDR2 SYDVKM. Trimming at V came to 2 bases and at J to 4 bases, leaving 10 bases not matched to a gene. The CDR3 contains 18 residues.

This clone appeared once. The chain combines TRBV5-1 with TRBJ1-5, with D tentatively TRBD1 (6 bases). Germline loops: CDR1 SGHRS, CDR2 YFSETQ. Trimming took off 1 base at V and 0 bases at J, with 11 bases between the two ends. The CDR3 is made up of 16 amino acids. CDR3 region: CASSLLGQYSNQPQHF. The CDR3 DNA reads as TGCGCCAGCAGCTTGCTCGGACAGTATAGCAATCAGCCCCAGCATTTT. Together with reference TRBV5-1 and TRBJ1-5, the CDR3 gives the full variable domain: KAGVTQTPRYLIKTRGQQVTLSCSPISGHRSVSWYQQTPGQGLQFLFEYFSETQRNKGNFPGRFSGRQFSNSRSEMNVSTLELGDSALYLCASSLLGQYSNQPQHFGDGTRLSIL.

Only a few counts were recorded for this clone. The genes are TRBV7-2 and TRBJ2-5, with D possibly matching TRBD2 (6 bases). Trimming removed 7 bases at V and 1 base at J, with 10 bases between. This CDR3 contains 13 residues. Germline CDR1 reads SGHTA; CDR2 reads FQGNSA. The CDR3 region is CASKPGLQETQYF. Here the CDR3 DNA reads TGTGCCAGCAAACCGGGACTCCAAGAGACCCAGTACTTC.

This clone has a handful of counts. The CDR3 nucleotides read TGTGCCAGCAGGCTGACTAGCGGGAGCTCCAATGAGCAGTTCTTC. Its protein is CASRLTSGSSNEQFF. This chain connects TRBV6-5 to TRBJ2-1; 12 bases match TRBD2. The CDR3 is 15 amino acids. The V gene end was trimmed by 6 bases and the J gene end by 6 bases; junction bases not matched to a gene: 6. CDR1 and CDR2 from the germline V gene are MNHEY and SVGAGI.

This clone was seen just once. Other DNA sequences in the sample encode the same CDR3. V is TRBV5-6 and J is TRBJ2-1; no firm D call. CDR3 length equals 11 residues. CDR1 is SGHDT, CDR2 YYEEEE, per germline. V shed 4 bases and J shed 4 bases, with 3 bases lying between them. CDR3 loop: CASSLYNEQFF. The CDR3 coding sequence is TGTGCCAGCAGCCTTTACAATGAGCAGTTCTTC.

This chain joins TRBV9 and TRBJ2-2; TRBD1 is a possible D gene (6 bases). From germline, CDR1 is SGDLS and CDR2 YYNGEE. This CDR3 spans 17 amino acids. V lost 0 bases and J 2 bases, leaving 14 bases between the germline ends. The CDR3: CASSVAKGTQNTGELFF. For the CDR3, the DNA is TGTGCCAGCAGCGTAGCTAAGGGGACACAAAACACCGGGGAGCTGTTTTTT.

The chain couples TRBV2 to TRBJ2-3; D not resolved. The CDR3 contains 12 residues. Germline lookup yields CDR1 SNHLY and CDR2 FYNNEI. Trimming took off 2 bases at V and 6 bases at J, with 6 bases between the two ends. CDR3 loop: CASSESGDTQYF. The CDR3 DNA follows: TGTGCCAGCAGTGAATCAGGTGATACGCAGTATTTT.

The chain carries TRBV11-2 and TRBJ2-6, with D unclear. V was cut by 1 base and J by 3 bases, with 7 bases left in between. The CDR3 has 15 residues. CDR1 and CDR2 (germline): SGHAT, FQNNGV. The CDR3 DNA reads TGTGCCAGCAGCTTAGTTAGAGTTGGGGCCAACGTCCTGACTTTC. This encodes CASSLVRVGANVLTF. Variable domain in full (rest from reference TRBV11-2 and TRBJ2-6): EAGVAQSPRYKIIEKRQSVAFWCNPISGHATLYWYQQILGQGPKLLIQFQNNGVVDDSQLPKDRFSAERLKGVDSTLKIQPAKLEDSAVYLCASSLVRVGANVLTFGAGSRLTVL.

The chain has TRBV4-3 and TRBJ1-2; D perhaps matches TRBD1 (5 bases). With 1 base removed from V and 7 bases from J, the gap between germline ends came to 7 bases. Germline V gene data show CDR1 as LGHNA and CDR2 as YSLEER. This CDR3 comprises 12 residues. The CDR3 region has the DNA TGCGCCAGCAGCCAAGGGCAGGGTGGCTACACCTTC. Its translation: CASSQGQGGYTF.

The chain combines TRBV7-2 with TRBJ2-5; D gene unclear. V was pared by 5 bases and J by 5 bases, with 15 bases between. This CDR3 has 14 residues. Germline CDR1 reads SGHTA; CDR2 reads FQGNSA. Written as DNA, the CDR3 is TGTGCCAGCAGCGATAGCTCGAGGTGGGAGACCCAGTACTTC. This codes for CASSDSSRWETQYF.

The chain employs TRBV3-1 (or the pseudogene TRBV3-2) and TRBJ2-3; 9 positions agree with TRBD1. V trimming: 4 bases; J trimming: 3 bases; junction bases outside the gene matches: 11. Germline V lookup: CDR1 LGHDT, CDR2 YNNKEL (reference sequence). CDR3 length equals 17 residues. The CDR3 region has the DNA TGTGCCAGCAGCCTAGTTTATGGGACAGGGACTACAGATACGCAGTATTTT. Amino acid sequence: CASSLVYGTGTTDTQYF.

This chain uses TRBV10-1 with TRBJ2-1; perhaps TRBD2 as D (6 bases). There are 14 residues in the CDR3. The V end lost 4 bases, the J end lost 9 bases, and 16 bases lay between the germline ends. The germline V gene has CDR1 WNHNN and CDR2 SYGVQD (reference sequence). CDR3 residues: CASSVSGLRGEQFF. CDR3 in DNA: TGCGCCAGCAGTGTTAGCGGACTCCGAGGTGAGCAGTTCTTC.

The chain is built from TRBV6-2 or TRBV6-3 and TRBJ1-2; no clear D gene. Trimming stripped 5 bases from V and 3 bases from J, with 10 bases between. The CDR3 totals 13 residues. Germline CDR1 is MNHEY and CDR2 is SVGEGT. CDR3 sequence (DNA): TGTGCCAGCAGTCTCGAGGAGCACTATGGCTACACCTTC. Translation: CASSLEEHYGYTF.

V usage is TRBV12-3 or TRBV12-4 and J usage is TRBJ1-2; D call uncertain. Trimming shortened V by 5 bases and J by 4 bases, and 11 bases separated the two germline ends. The CDR3 runs 13 residues. The CDR3 region has the DNA TGTGCCAGCAGTAGGGAGGGAGGCTATGGCTACACCTTC. Protein: CASSREGGYGYTF.

This chain joins TRBV4-1 and TRBJ1-2; D possibly corresponds to TRBD1 (5 bases). The CDR3 spans 16 residues. Germline assignment: CDR1 MGHRA and CDR2 YSYEKL. V was shortened by 1 base and J by 6 bases, with 18 bases between the two germline ends. The CDR3 DNA reads TGCGCCAGCAGCCAAGCAACGTCGGTGACCAGGGATGGCTACACCTTC. It specifies CASSQATSVTRDGYTF.